This is a list of T cell receptor beta chains from one sample in a study of blood T cell repertoires in COVID-19. Using immunoSEQ multiplex PCR, the repertoire was profiled, and TCRdb retains in-frame clones only, with some absent. Of around 59,000 clones listed, 85% to 90% are singletons. Sequenced sample: peripheral blood. Receptor source: a man between 60 and 75 years old with acute or convalescent COVID-19. Both conserved end residues are part of each CDR3. The D gene is left open where the match is weak. Clone size is not always given. Where it is, it says once, few, many or a class for expanded clones.

J gene	D gene	clone size	V gene	CDR3 DNA	CDR3 protein
TRBJ2-2	NA	few	TRBV27	TGTGCCAGCAGTTTAGCAGGGAAGACCGGGGAGCTGTTTTTT	CASSLAGKTGELFF
TRBJ1-5	TRBD1	NA	TRBV9	TGTGCCAGCAGCGCTGGACAGGGGGCGAATCAGCCCCAGCATTTT	CASSAGQGANQPQHF
TRBJ1-2	NA	NA	TRBV19	TGTGCCAGTAGTATAGATGGACAGTCCGCTGGCTATGGCTACACCTTC	CASSIDGQSAGYGYTF
TRBJ2-1	TRBD2	NA	TRBV14	TGTGCCAGCAGCCGCGGACTAGCGGGAGCAAGTGAGCAGTTCTTC	CASSRGLAGASEQFF
TRBJ2-1	NA	NA	TRBV6-5	TGTGCCAGCAGTTACTCGGTCCCAGTTGGCAGCAATGAGCAGTTCTTC	CASSYSVPVGSNEQFF
TRBJ2-7	TRBD1	NA	TRBV18	TGTGCCAGCTCCAGGGACAGCTACGAGCAGTACTTC	CASSRDSYEQYF
TRBJ1-6	TRBD1	NA	TRBV4-1	TGCGCCAGCAGCTTTCCCGGGACAGCGGATTCACCCCTCCACTTT	CASSFPGTADSPLHF
TRBJ1-6	NA	NA	TRBV7-8	TGTGCCAGCAGCGTATCGGATTCACCCCTCCACTTT	CASSVSDSPLHF
TRBJ2-1	TRBD2	NA	TRBV5-1	TGCGCCAGCAGCGCCGGGACTAGCCCCAACAATGAGCAGTTCTTC	CASSAGTSPNNEQFF
TRBJ1-1	NA	NA	TRBV9	TGTGCCAGCAGCGTAGTAGAGGCTTTCTTT	CASSVVEAFF
TRBJ2-5	NA	NA	TRBV4-2	TGTGCCAGCAGCCAGGGTGACGCCAGGGAAGGACAAGAGACCCAGTACTTC	CASSQGDAREGQETQYF
TRBJ1-2	TRBD1	NA	TRBV30	TGTGCCTGGACTCCGGACAGGGCCGGTGGCTACACCTTC	CAWTPDRAGGYTF
TRBJ2-5	TRBD1	NA	TRBV6-5	TGTGCCAGCTCCCGGGACAGCCAGACCCAGTACTTC	CASSRDSQTQYF
TRBJ2-1	NA	NA	TRBV11-3	TGTGCCAGCAGCCCACGGGAGACCTACAATGAGCAGTTCTTC	CASSPRETYNEQFF
TRBJ2-1	NA	NA	TRBV5-4	TGTGCCAGCAGCCCACGGGGGGCTAGCGGTGCTGATGGTAATGAGCAGTTCTTC	CASSPRGASGADGNEQFF
TRBJ2-3	NA	NA	TRBV11-3	TGTGCCAGCAGCTCCGGGACTTTCACAGATACGCAGTATTTT	CASSSGTFTDTQYF
TRBJ1-5	NA	NA	TRBV19	TGTGCCAGTAGAAACAGGGCCGGTGATCAGCCCCAGCATTTT	CASRNRAGDQPQHF
TRBJ1-2	NA	NA	TRBV29-1	TGCAGCGTCCAAATAGGAGGGGTGGGGGGCTACACCTTC	CSVQIGGVGGYTF
TRBJ1-5	NA	NA	TRBV6-5	TGTGCCAGCAGTTTTCGGAGTAGCAATCAGCCCCAGCATTTT	CASSFRSSNQPQHF
TRBJ1-2	NA	NA	TRBV3-1/TRBV3-2	TGTGCCAGCAGCCATGGGGGGGAGAGCACCTTC	CASSHGGESTF
TRBJ2-3	TRBD2	NA	TRBV28	TGTGCCAGCAGTTTATCGGGGGGGCCCCACACAGATACGCAGTATTTT	CASSLSGGPHTDTQYF
TRBJ1-1	NA	NA	TRBV30	TGTGCCTGGAGTCGTTGGGGGGACACTGAAGCTTTCTTT	CAWSRWGDTEAFF
TRBJ1-2	NA	NA	TRBV16	TGTGCCAGCAGCCAATCTGACCCAGGGGAAGGCTACACCTTC	CASSQSDPGEGYTF
TRBJ2-2	TRBD1	once	TRBV28	TGTGCCAGCGCCCTCCCTGTCGGACAGGGAGCGGCCGGGGAGCTGTTTTTT	CASALPVGQGAAGELFF
TRBJ2-5	NA	once	TRBV6-5	TGTGCCAGCAGTTTACTGCCTGACAGTGCGGAGACCCAGTACTTC	CASSLLPDSAETQYF
TRBJ1-4	NA	NA	TRBV28	TGTGCCAGCAGTTTCCAGGACTATGAAAAACTGTTTTTT	CASSFQDYEKLFF
TRBJ1-5	TRBD1	NA	TRBV6-2/TRBV6-3	TGTGCCAGCAGTACCGGGACAGACAGTCAGCCCCAGCATTTT	CASSTGTDSQPQHF
TRBJ1-2	NA	NA	TRBV5-4	TGTGCCAGCAAACCCTTATTGAGGCACGGCTACACCTTC	CASKPLLRHGYTF
TRBJ1-1	NA	NA	TRBV7-5	TGTGCCAGAAGCTTGGGAGGGGGGGGTCGGCACACTGAAGCTTTCTTT	CARSLGGGGRHTEAFF
TRBJ1-2	TRBD1	NA	TRBV29-1	TGCAGCGGCGGACAGGGTCGAGGCTACACCTTC	CSGGQGRGYTF
TRBJ1-6	NA	NA	TRBV4-3	TGCGCCAGCAGCCAAGCAGGGCCTAATTCACCCCTCCACTTT	CASSQAGPNSPLHF
TRBJ2-5	NA	few	TRBV5-8	TGTGCCAGCAGTTTGGAGCTTCGGGAGACCCAGTACTTC	CASSLELRETQYF
TRBJ2-2	NA	NA	TRBV24-1	TGTGCCACCACCCCGGGAGTAGTTAACACCGGGGAGCTGTTTTTT	CATTPGVVNTGELFF
TRBJ2-2	NA	NA	TRBV19	TGTGCCAGTAGTATAGGACAAAGGCCCGGGGAGCTGTTTTTT	CASSIGQRPGELFF
TRBJ2-7	NA	NA	TRBV28	TGTGCCAGCACCGACAGCCACGAGCAGTACTTC	CASTDSHEQYF
TRBJ1-2	TRBD1	NA	TRBV9	TGTGCCAGCAGCGCGGGGGGGACAGTTCTCCCTAACTATGGCTACACCTTC	CASSAGGTVLPNYGYTF
TRBJ1-3	NA	NA	TRBV7-2	TGTGCCAGCAGCCAAACCACAGTTTACTCTGGAAACACCATATATTTT	CASSQTTVYSGNTIYF
TRBJ2-3	NA	once	TRBV19	TGTGCCAGTAGTTCTGGGGCCTTTGACCTGGCGGATACGCAGTATTTT	CASSSGAFDLADTQYF
TRBJ2-1	TRBD2	NA	TRBV7-3	TGTGCCAGCAGCTTCGGGACTAGCGGTACGGTCGAGGAGCAGTTCTTC	CASSFGTSGTVEEQFF
TRBJ1-5	TRBD1	NA	TRBV6-6	TGTGCCAGCAGTTACTCGCCCGGTCAGGGGGATCAGCCCCAGCATTTT	CASSYSPGQGDQPQHF
TRBJ1-1	TRBD1	NA	TRBV2	TGTGCCAGCAGAGGTACAGGGGAGGCTACTGAAGCTTTCTTT	CASRGTGEATEAFF
TRBJ2-7	NA	NA	TRBV5-1	TGCGCCAGCAGCTTGAGTCAGGGCAGATTCTACGAGCAGTACTTC	CASSLSQGRFYEQYF
TRBJ1-5	TRBD1	NA	TRBV18	TGTGCCAGCTCAGCGGACAGGGAGGCCAATCAGCCCCAGCATTTT	CASSADREANQPQHF
TRBJ1-4	TRBD1	NA	TRBV5-4	TGTGCCAGCAGCCTCAGGACAGGGACTAATGAAAAACTGTTTTTT	CASSLRTGTNEKLFF
TRBJ2-3	NA	few	TRBV30	TGTGCCTGGACCATCATAGATACGCAGTATTTT	CAWTIIDTQYF
TRBJ2-1	NA	once	TRBV6-2/TRBV6-3	TGTGCCAGCAGTCCCCCCACAGTGACTAGGAGTTACAATGAGCAGTTCTTC	CASSPPTVTRSYNEQFF
TRBJ1-1	NA	NA	TRBV7-3	TGTGCCAGCAGCACTCAGGGTAGGGAGAACACTGAAGCTTTCTTT	CASSTQGRENTEAFF
TRBJ2-5	TRBD2	once	TRBV5-6	TGTGCCAGCAGCTTCGGGGGGGCCGAAGAGACCCAGTACTTC	CASSFGGAEETQYF
TRBJ2-1	TRBD2	NA	TRBV7-8	TGTGCCAGCAGCCAAGCGGGAGGCCACGGCAATGAGCAGTTCTTC	CASSQAGGHGNEQFF